This T cell receptor beta chain was sequenced during a study of T-cell reconstitution after alpha-beta-depleted transplantation in children. Unique molecular identifiers tagged the TCRbeta library. TCRdb re-analysed the PCR reads in MiXCR, keeping a single row per CDR3 protein. The table lists approximately 93,000 distinct CDR3 sequences, more than 7% of them singletons. This clonotype showed up just a few times. Germline V CDR1 and CDR2: WSHSY, SAAADI. Trimming shortened V by 6 bases and J by 5 bases, and 10 bases separated the two germline ends. This CDR3 is 12 amino acids long. This sequence originates from a human donor who donated a stem cell graft to a child with congenital amegakaryocytic thrombocytopenia. The rearrangement uses TRBV10-2 and TRBJ2-5, with D maybe TRBD2 (6 bases). Sequencing was performed on PBMCs from the stem cell graft donor, taken from the stem cell graft. CDR3 loop: CASRDYPETQYF. The CDR3 bases are TGCGCCAGCAGGGACTATCCGGAGACCCAGTACTTC.